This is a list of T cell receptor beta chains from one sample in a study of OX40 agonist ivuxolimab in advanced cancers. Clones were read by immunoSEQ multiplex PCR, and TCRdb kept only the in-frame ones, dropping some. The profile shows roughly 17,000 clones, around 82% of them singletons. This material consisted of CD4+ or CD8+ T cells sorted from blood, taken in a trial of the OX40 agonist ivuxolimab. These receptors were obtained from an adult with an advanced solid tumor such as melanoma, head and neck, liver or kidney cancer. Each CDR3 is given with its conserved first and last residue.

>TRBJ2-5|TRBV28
CASRLPGAHETQYF
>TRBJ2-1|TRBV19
CASSIPGTGVEQFF
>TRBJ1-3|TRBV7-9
CASSQGQAPSGNTIYF
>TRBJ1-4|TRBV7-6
CASSPGAHEKLFF
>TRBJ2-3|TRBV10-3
CAISEGGDTQYF
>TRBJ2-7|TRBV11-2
CASSLAQFDGTYEQYF
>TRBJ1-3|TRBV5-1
CASSLLGQGASGNTIYF
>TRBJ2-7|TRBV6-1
CASSEHRSEQYF
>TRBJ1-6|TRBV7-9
CASSGDSYNSPLHF
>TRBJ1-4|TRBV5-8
CASSSEEGHPSEGLFF
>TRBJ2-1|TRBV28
CAAGHRVEQFF